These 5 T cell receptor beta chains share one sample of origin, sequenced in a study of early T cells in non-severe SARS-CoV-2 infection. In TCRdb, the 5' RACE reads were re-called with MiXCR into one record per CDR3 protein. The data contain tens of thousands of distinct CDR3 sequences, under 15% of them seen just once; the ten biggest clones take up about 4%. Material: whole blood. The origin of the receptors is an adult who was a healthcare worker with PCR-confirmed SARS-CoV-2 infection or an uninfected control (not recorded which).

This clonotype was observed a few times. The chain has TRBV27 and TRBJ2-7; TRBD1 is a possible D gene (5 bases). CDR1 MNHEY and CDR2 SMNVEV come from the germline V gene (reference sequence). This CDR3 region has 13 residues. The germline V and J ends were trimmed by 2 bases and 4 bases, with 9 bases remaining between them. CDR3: CASSLGHPYEQYF. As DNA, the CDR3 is TGTGCCAGCAGTTTAGGACACCCTTACGAGCAGTACTTC.

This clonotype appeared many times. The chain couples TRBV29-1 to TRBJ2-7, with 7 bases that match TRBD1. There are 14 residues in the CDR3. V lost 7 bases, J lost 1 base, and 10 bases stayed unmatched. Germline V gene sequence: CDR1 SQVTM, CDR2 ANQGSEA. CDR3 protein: CSANRGVHSYEQYF. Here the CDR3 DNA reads TGCAGCGCTAACAGGGGCGTTCATTCCTACGAGCAGTACTTC.

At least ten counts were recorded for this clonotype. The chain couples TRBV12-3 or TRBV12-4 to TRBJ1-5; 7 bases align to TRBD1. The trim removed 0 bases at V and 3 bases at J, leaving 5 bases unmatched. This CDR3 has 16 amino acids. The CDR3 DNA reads TGTGCCAGCAGTTTAGCGGACAGGACCTTCAATCAGCCCCAGCATTTT. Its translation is CASSLADRTFNQPQHF.

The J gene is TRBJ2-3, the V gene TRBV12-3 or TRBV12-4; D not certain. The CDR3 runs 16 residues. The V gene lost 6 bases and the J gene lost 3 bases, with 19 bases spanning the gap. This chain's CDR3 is CASSPSLRIGTDTQYF. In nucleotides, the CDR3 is TGTGCCAGCAGCCCCAGTTTGCGGATCGGGACAGATACGCAGTATTTT.

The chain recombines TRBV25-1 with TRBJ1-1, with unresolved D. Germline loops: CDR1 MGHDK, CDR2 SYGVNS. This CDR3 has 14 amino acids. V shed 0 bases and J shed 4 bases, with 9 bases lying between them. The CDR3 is CASSEYPLGTEAFF. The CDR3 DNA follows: TGTGCCAGCAGTGAATACCCGCTTGGCACTGAAGCTTTCTTT.